The 14 T cell receptor beta chains reported below all come from one sample, sequenced in a study of cytomegalovirus exposure and HLA in healthy donors. Generated by immunoSEQ multiplex PCR, the TCRdb table keeps only in-frame clones and is missing some. Of under 250,000 clones in the sample, around 78% are singletons; the top ten hold about 6%. Sequencing was done on a sample of PBMCs. These receptors all come from a woman between 18 and 30 years old in good health and CMV-seronegative.

The rearrangement uses TRBV18 and TRBJ2-7; 9 bases agree with TRBD1. The CDR3 extends over 15 amino acids. The germline gives CDR1 KGHSH, CDR2 LQKENI. V dropped 3 bases and J dropped 1; count of bases not matched to a gene: 4. CDR3 amino acids: CASSPSGTGSYEQYF. CDR3 DNA: TGTGCCAGCTCACCCTCCGGGACAGGGTCCTACGAGCAGTACTTC.

The V call is TRBV11-2, the J call TRBJ2-7; D unclear. The CDR3 extends over 15 amino acids. Per the germline V gene, CDR1 is SGHAT and CDR2 is FQNNGV. Trimming took off 3 bases at V and 4 bases at J, with 16 bases between the two ends. The CDR3 region has the DNA TGTGCCAGCAGCTTGGGTGGCCAGGCCCTTTACGAGCAGTACTTC. It is translated as CASSLGGQALYEQYF.

V gene TRBV18 combines with J gene TRBJ2-3; D unclear. Trimming removed 0 bases from V and 0 bases from J, with 4 bases in between. Germline CDR1 KGHSH, CDR2 LQKENI. The CDR3 extends over 14 amino acids. CDR3 in amino acids: CASSPPGSTDTQYF. The CDR3 DNA follows: TGTGCCAGCTCACCACCGGGCAGCACAGATACGCAGTATTTT. Full variable domain (remainder filled in from reference TRBV18 and TRBJ2-3): NAGVMQNPRHLVRRRGQEARLRCSPMKGHSHVYWYRQLPEEGLKFMVYLQKENIIDESGMPKERFSAEFPKEGPSILRIQQVVRGDSAAYFCASSPPGSTDTQYFGPGTRLTVL.

The V gene is TRBV30, the J gene TRBJ2-1; D not resolved. CDR3 length: 12 residues. V gave up 5 bases and J gave up 7 bases, with 12 bases separating them. Germline V lookup: CDR1 GTSNPN, CDR2 SVGIG (reference sequence). CDR3 DNA sequence: TGTGCCTGGGTTCCCTCAGGAAATGAGCAGTTCTTC. It specifies CAWVPSGNEQFF.

The chain carries TRBV30 and TRBJ2-7; 11 positions agree with TRBD1. V shed 5 bases, J shed 4 bases, and the junction held 7 bases outside the gene matches. This CDR3 spans 14 amino acids. Germline CDR1 and CDR2: GTSNPN and SVGIG (reference sequence). The CDR3 loop is CAWDAGTGGYEQYF. CDR3 coding DNA: TGTGCCTGGGACGCCGGGACAGGGGGATACGAGCAGTACTTC.

The CDR3 spells CASSPVEGYGYTF. CDR3 in DNA: TGTGCCAGCAGCCCCGTCGAGGGTTATGGCTACACCTTC. The V call is TRBV9, the J call TRBJ1-2; D not certain. Germline lookup yields CDR1 SGDLS and CDR2 YYNGEE. V lost 4 bases, J lost 5 bases, and 12 bases lay in between. The CDR3 consists of 13 residues.

The J gene is TRBJ1-2, the V gene TRBV2; D is unresolved. Looked up from germline, CDR1 is SNHLY and CDR2 is FYNNEI. Deletions cut 2 bases from V and 4 bases from J, with 11 bases between. The CDR3 spans 14 residues. The CDR3 loop is CASSERTVGYGYTF. CDR3 bases: TGTGCCAGCAGTGAAAGGACGGTCGGCTATGGCTACACCTTC.

The chain couples TRBV6-6 to TRBJ1-2, with D possibly being TRBD1 (6 bases). The CDR3 is 16 residues long. Trimming stripped 5 bases from V and 5 bases from J, with 21 bases between. CDR1 and CDR2 from the germline V gene are MNHNY and SVGAGI (reference sequence). The CDR3 is CASSLSSGAGVYGYTF. The CDR3 DNA sequence: TGTGCCAGCAGTCTTTCTTCAGGGGCGGGGGTATATGGCTACACCTTC.

The chain joins TRBV5-6 to TRBJ2-7; D unresolved. CDR3 length: 12 residues. Germline V gives CDR1 SGHDT, CDR2 YYEEEE. V was trimmed by 1 base and J by 1 base, leaving 3 bases between them. In nucleotides, the CDR3 is TGTGCCAGCAGCTTGTTATCCTACGAGCAGTACTTC. This translates into CASSLLSYEQYF.

V usage is TRBV25-1 and J usage is TRBJ2-3; D could derive from TRBD1 or TRBD2 (5 bases each). This CDR3 has 15 residues. Per germline, CDR1 MGHDK and CDR2 SYGVNS. V was shortened by 9 bases and J by 2 bases, with 18 bases between the two germline ends. CDR3 loop: CASGPGTTVTDTQYF. Written as DNA, the CDR3 is TGTGCCAGTGGTCCCGGGACCACCGTCACAGATACGCAGTATTTT.

The V and J genes are TRBV5-4 and TRBJ1-4; no clear D gene. With 3 bases removed from V and 8 bases from J, the gap between germline ends came to 17 bases. Germline loops: CDR1 SGHNT, CDR2 YYREEE (reference sequence). The CDR3 runs 15 residues. The CDR3 region is CASSSKEGLGEKLFF. The DNA of the CDR3 is TGTGCCAGCAGCTCAAAGGAGGGTTTAGGAGAAAAACTGTTTTTT.

The chain uses TRBV27 and TRBJ2-7; D is unclear. The CDR3 totals 17 residues. The germline V gene has CDR1 MNHEY and CDR2 SMNVEV (reference sequence). Deletions cut 3 bases from V and 0 bases from J, with 18 bases between. The CDR3 sequence is CASSLRIRASGSYEQYF. Here the CDR3 DNA reads TGTGCCAGCAGTTTGAGGATCCGGGCGTCAGGCTCCTACGAGCAGTACTTC.

This clone was found many times. The V gene is TRBV6-1, the J gene TRBJ2-3; TRBD2 aligns across 8 bases. The CDR3 is made up of 15 amino acids. CDR1 is MNHNS and CDR2 is SASEGT in the germline V gene. V lost 3 bases to trimming and J lost 2 bases; unmatched junction nucleotides: 4. The CDR3 protein is CASSDLAGDTDTQYF. For the CDR3, the DNA is TGTGCCAGCAGTGACCTAGCGGGCGACACAGATACGCAGTATTTT.

This clone was detected a few times. The CDR3 DNA reads TGTGCCAGCAGTGCCCGGGACAGCTCCTATAATTCACCCCTCCACTTT. It specifies CASSARDSSYNSPLHF. The chain combines TRBV2 with TRBJ1-6; TRBD1 aligns across 7 bases. CDR1 SNHLY and CDR2 FYNNEI come from the germline V gene. This CDR3 region has 16 residues. J gave up 0 bases and V 4 bases, and 3 bases lay outside the gene matches.